This T cell receptor beta chain was retrieved from a study of OX40 agonist ivuxolimab in advanced cancers. Sequenced by immunoSEQ multiplex PCR; TCRdb stores in-frame clones only, minus some. The top ten hold 0.15% to 0.2% of the sample, which has 65,000 to 95,000 clones, about 88% seen once. Germline V gives CDR1 SGHNT, CDR2 YENEEA. Unmatched junction bases numbered 8, after V lost 5 bases and J lost 9 bases. This CDR3 has 14 residues. The chain uses TRBV11-3 and TRBJ2-7; 12 bases are shared with TRBD2. This TCR was recovered from an adult with an advanced solid tumor such as melanoma, head and neck, liver or kidney cancer. The sample consisted of CD4+ or CD8+ T cells sorted from blood, taken in a trial of the OX40 agonist ivuxolimab. This CDR3 is CASSHSGLAGRQYF. CDR3 sequence (DNA): TGTGCCAGCAGCCATTCGGGACTAGCGGGCCGGCAGTACTTC.